This T cell receptor beta chain is from a study of cytomegalovirus exposure and HLA in healthy donors. A word on this clone: Its antigen is unidentified.

This CDR3 region has 14 residues. V shed 0 bases and J shed 4 bases, with 7 bases lying between them. Germline-derived CDR1 and CDR2 are SGHTA and FQGNSA. Findings and caveats of the study: A later analysis reportedly found that, within productive TCRs, an Asian-associated ancestry cluster had fewer N-insertions than the mean observed across the roughly 700 donors. V- and J-gene trimming in TCR beta was tied to a missense DCLRE1C variant by an analysis performed later.

Primers: 60 Vbeta forward and 13 Jbeta reverse. Repertoires were generated with immunoSEQ multiplex PCR, while TCRdb's copy carries only in-frame clones and drops some. The sample includes 150,000 to 200,000 clones, about 79% of them seen just once. The sample was PBMCs. The clonotype originates from a man aged 45-65 years in good health and CMV-seropositive. The rearrangement uses TRBV7-2 and TRBJ1-3; tentative D call: TRBD1 (5 bases). Here the CDR3 reads CASSLAGVGNTIYF. CDR3 nucleotides: TGTGCCAGCAGCTTAGCAGGGGTAGGAAACACCATATATTTT.